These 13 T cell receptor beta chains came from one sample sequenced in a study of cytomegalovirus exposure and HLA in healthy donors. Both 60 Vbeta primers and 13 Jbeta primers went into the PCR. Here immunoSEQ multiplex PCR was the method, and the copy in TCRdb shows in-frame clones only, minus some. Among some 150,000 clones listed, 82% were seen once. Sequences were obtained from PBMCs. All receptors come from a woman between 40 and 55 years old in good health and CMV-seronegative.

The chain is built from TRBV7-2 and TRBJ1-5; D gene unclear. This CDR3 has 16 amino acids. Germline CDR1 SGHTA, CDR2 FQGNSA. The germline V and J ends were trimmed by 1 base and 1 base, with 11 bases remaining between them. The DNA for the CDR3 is TGTGCCAGCAGCTTAGGGTGGGGAGGGAGCAATCAGCCCCAGCATTTT. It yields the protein CASSLGWGGSNQPQHF.

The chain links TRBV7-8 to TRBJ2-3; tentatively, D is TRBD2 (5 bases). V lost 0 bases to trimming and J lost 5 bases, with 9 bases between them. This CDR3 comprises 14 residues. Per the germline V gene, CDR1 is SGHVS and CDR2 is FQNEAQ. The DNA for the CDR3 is TGTGCCAGCAGCTTAGCGCGAGGGATAGATACGCAGTATTTT. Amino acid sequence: CASSLARGIDTQYF.

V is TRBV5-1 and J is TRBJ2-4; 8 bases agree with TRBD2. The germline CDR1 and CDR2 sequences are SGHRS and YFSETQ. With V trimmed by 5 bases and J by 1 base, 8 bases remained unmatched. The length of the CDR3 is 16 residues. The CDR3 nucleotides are TGCGCCAGCAGGCACGGACTAGCAGGGGCCAAAAACATTCAGTACTTC. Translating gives CASRHGLAGAKNIQYF.

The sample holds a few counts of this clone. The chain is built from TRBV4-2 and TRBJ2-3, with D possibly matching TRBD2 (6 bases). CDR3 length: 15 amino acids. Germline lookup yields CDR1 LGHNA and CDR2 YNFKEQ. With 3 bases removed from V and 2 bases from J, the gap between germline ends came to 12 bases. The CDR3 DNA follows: TGTGCCAGCAGCCAGCGGGAAGGGACCACAGATACGCAGTATTTT. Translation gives CASSQREGTTDTQYF.

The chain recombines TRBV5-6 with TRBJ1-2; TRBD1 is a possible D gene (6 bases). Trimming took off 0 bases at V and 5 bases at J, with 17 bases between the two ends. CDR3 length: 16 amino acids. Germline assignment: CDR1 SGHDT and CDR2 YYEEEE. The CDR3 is CASSLDPTGTPYGYTF. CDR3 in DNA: TGTGCCAGCAGCTTGGATCCCACAGGGACCCCTTATGGCTACACCTTC.

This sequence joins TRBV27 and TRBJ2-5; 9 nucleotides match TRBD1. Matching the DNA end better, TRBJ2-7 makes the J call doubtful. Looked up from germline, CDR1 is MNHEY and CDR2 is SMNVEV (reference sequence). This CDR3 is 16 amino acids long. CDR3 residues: CASSYRGTGRAYEQYF. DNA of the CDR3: TGTGCCAGCAGCTATAGGGGGACAGGGAGAGCCTACGAGCAGTACTTC.

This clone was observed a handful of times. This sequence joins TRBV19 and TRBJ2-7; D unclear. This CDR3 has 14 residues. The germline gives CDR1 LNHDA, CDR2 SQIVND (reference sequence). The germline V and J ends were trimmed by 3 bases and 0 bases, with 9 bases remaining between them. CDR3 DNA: TGTGCCAGTAGTATGAGGCAGTCCTCCTACGAGCAGTACTTC. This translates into CASSMRQSSYEQYF. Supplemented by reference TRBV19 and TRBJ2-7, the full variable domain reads DGGITQSPKYLFRKEGQNVTLSCEQNLNHDAMYWYRQDPGQGLRLIYYSQIVNDFQKGDIAEGYSVSREKKESFPLTVTSAQKNPTAFYLCASSMRQSSYEQYFGPGTRLTVT.

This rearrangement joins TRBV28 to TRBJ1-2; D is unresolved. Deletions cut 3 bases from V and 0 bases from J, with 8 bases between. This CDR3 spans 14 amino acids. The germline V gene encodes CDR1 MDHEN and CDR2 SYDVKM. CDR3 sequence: CASSFGVANYGYTF. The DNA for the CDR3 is TGTGCCAGCAGTTTCGGGGTAGCTAACTATGGCTACACCTTC.

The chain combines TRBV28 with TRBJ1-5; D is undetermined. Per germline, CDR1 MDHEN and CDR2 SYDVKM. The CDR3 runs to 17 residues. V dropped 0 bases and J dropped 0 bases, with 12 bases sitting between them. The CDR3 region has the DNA TGTGCCAGCAGTTTATGGGGCACGGCTTATAGCAATCAGCCCCAGCATTTT. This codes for CASSLWGTAYSNQPQHF. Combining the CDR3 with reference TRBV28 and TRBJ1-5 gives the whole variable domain DVKVTQSSRYLVKRTGEKVFLECVQDMDHENMFWYRQDPGLGLRLIYFSYDVKMKEKGDIPEGYSVSREKKERFSLILESASTNQTSMYLCASSLWGTAYSNQPQHFGDGTRLSIL.

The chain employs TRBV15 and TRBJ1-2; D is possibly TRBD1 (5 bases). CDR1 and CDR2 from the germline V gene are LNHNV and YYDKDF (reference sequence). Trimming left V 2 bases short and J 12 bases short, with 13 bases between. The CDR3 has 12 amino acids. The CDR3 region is CATSRNRQTHTF. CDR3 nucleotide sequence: TGTGCCACCAGCAGAAACCGACAGACTCACACCTTC.

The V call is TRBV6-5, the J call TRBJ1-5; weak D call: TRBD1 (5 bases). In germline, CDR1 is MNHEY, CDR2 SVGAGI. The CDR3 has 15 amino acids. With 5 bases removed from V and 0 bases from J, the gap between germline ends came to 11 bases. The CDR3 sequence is CASSQTEYSNQPQHF. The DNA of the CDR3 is TGTGCCAGCAGTCAGACAGAGTATAGCAATCAGCCCCAGCATTTT.

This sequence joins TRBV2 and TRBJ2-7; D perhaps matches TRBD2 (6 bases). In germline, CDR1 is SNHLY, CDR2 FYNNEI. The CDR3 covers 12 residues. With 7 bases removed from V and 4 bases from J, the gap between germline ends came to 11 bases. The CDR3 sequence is CASKRGEYEQYF. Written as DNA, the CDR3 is TGTGCCAGCAAACGCGGGGAGTACGAGCAGTACTTC.

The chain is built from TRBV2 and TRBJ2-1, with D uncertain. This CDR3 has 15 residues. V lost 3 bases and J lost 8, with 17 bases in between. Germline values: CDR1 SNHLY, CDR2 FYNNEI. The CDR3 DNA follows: TGTGCCAGCAGTGAGGTGACTCCGCTTGGCGATGAGCAGTTCTTC. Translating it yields CASSEVTPLGDEQFF.